Shown below are 11 T cell receptor beta chains from a single sample sequenced in a study of blood T cell repertoires in COVID-19. Profiling relied on immunoSEQ multiplex PCR, and the TCRdb table lists in-frame clones only, not all of them. The sample carries some 140,000 clones, 78% recorded once. The specimen was peripheral blood. The receptors come from a man between 60 and 75 years old who had recovered from COVID-19.

This clone was counted only a few times. This chain connects TRBV6-5 to TRBJ2-5; D possibly corresponds to TRBD2 (6 bases). V shed 7 bases and J shed 2 bases, with 11 bases lying between them. This CDR3 region has 13 residues. Germline assignment: CDR1 MNHEY and CDR2 SVGAGI. CDR3 region: CASIWGVQETQYF. As DNA, the CDR3 is TGTGCCAGCATATGGGGGGTACAAGAGACCCAGTACTTC.

This rearrangement joins TRBV20-1 to TRBJ2-3; tentatively, D is TRBD2 (5 bases). The CDR3 spans 11 residues. Germline CDR1 DFQATT, CDR2 SNEGSKA (reference sequence). V was pared by 4 bases and J by 6 bases, with 8 bases between. The CDR3 DNA reads as TGCAGTGCTAAACTAGGGGATACGCAGTATTTT. Translating gives CSAKLGDTQYF.

The chain employs TRBV7-8 and TRBJ2-7, with D tentatively TRBD1 (5 bases). Germline V lookup: CDR1 SGHVS, CDR2 FQNEAQ. The V end was cut by 4 bases, the J end by 9 bases, with 13 bases between. The CDR3 totals 12 residues. The CDR3 here is CASSSSRQGQYF. The CDR3 nucleotides are TGTGCCAGCAGCTCAAGTCGGCAGGGGCAGTACTTC.

CDR3 nucleotide sequence: TGTGCCAGCAGTGAAGGGGGGGGCCGGGACACCGGGGAGCTGTTTTTT. Protein sequence: CASSEGGGRDTGELFF. The chain employs TRBV6-1 and TRBJ2-2, with a possible D match to TRBD2 (7 bases). This CDR3 region has 16 residues. Trimming cost V 1 base and J 3 bases, with 12 bases left between them. Germline loops: CDR1 MNHNS, CDR2 SASEGT.

The V and J genes are TRBV7-2 and TRBJ1-1; D remains unclear. The CDR3 consists of 15 residues. Looked up from germline, CDR1 is SGHTA and CDR2 is FQGNSA. Trimming left V 2 bases short and J 3 bases short, with 13 bases between. CDR3 in amino acids: CASSLTRPRDTEAFF. The CDR3 nucleotides read TGTGCCAGCAGCTTAACGCGTCCCCGGGACACTGAAGCTTTCTTT.

The V call is TRBV5-6, the J call TRBJ1-1; TRBD1 matches at 8 bases. Germline assignment: CDR1 SGHDT and CDR2 YYEEEE. V shed 5 bases, J shed 6 bases, and the junction held 9 bases outside the gene matches. The CDR3 extends over 14 amino acids. CDR3 coding DNA: TGTGCCAGCAGTCCATTAGCAGGGGGCTCTGAAGCTTTCTTT. Its translation is CASSPLAGGSEAFF.

The chain has TRBV7-3 and TRBJ1-5, with D unclear. The CDR3 has 13 amino acids. Trimming took off 5 bases at V and 6 bases at J, with 11 bases between the two ends. CDR1 and CDR2 from the germline V gene are SGHTA and FQGTGA. CDR3 nucleotide sequence: TGTGCCAGCAGCCTCGGGGAGGGTCAGCCCCAGCATTTT. It translates to CASSLGEGQPQHF.

Ten or more counts support this clone. This sample includes further DNA sequences coding for the same CDR3. The chain has TRBV4-3 and TRBJ1-1; D remains ambiguous. The CDR3 has 15 amino acids. Germline CDR1 is LGHNA and CDR2 is YSLEER. Deletions cut 0 bases from V and 1 base from J, with 9 bases between. The CDR3 nucleotides are TGCGCCAGCAGCCAAGATAGCGGAGGGAACACTGAAGCTTTCTTT. It encodes CASSQDSGGNTEAFF.

In this sample, this clone turned up a few times. The rearrangement joins TRBV19 to TRBJ1-1, with D possibly being TRBD1 (5 bases). CDR3 length equals 21 residues. Per germline, CDR1 LNHDA and CDR2 SQIVND (reference sequence). Deletions cut 0 bases from V and 0 bases from J, with 26 bases between. The CDR3 DNA reads as TGTGCCAGTAGTATAGATCTACTTAGGGGTAGGCAGATGCTTATGAACACTGAAGCTTTCTTT. It specifies CASSIDLLRGRQMLMNTEAFF.

A single count supports this clone. The genes are TRBV2 and TRBJ2-3; D might be TRBD2 (6 bases). Trimming took off 9 bases at V and 0 bases at J, with 19 bases between the two ends. This CDR3 is built from 16 residues. The germline gives CDR1 SNHLY, CDR2 FYNNEI. The CDR3 DNA follows: TGTGCCAGGGGGGAGGCCAGGGATCCCAGCACAGATACGCAGTATTTT. Its protein is CARGEARDPSTDTQYF.

This chain links TRBV3-1 (or the pseudogene TRBV3-2) with TRBJ1-2, with a weak D call TRBD1 (5 bases). The CDR3 contains 13 residues. Germline values: CDR1 LGHDT, CDR2 YNNKEL (reference sequence). V lost 4 bases and J lost 7, with 13 bases in between. The CDR3 DNA is TGTGCCAGCAGCCTCGAGGGAGGGGTTGGCTACACCTTC. The encoded protein is CASSLEGGVGYTF.